One sample yielded the 3 T cell receptor beta chains listed below, sequenced in a study of cytomegalovirus exposure and HLA in healthy donors. The PCR was carried out with 60 Vbeta primers and 13 Jbeta primers. Generated by immunoSEQ multiplex PCR, the TCRdb table keeps only in-frame clones and is missing some. The sample has about 140,000 clones; roughly 78% are singletons. The material sequenced was PBMCs. Every receptor here comes from a female donor in good health and CMV-seronegative.

V gene TRBV18 combines with J gene TRBJ2-7; TRBD2 matches at 7 bases. CDR1 is KGHSH and CDR2 is LQKENI in the germline V gene. This CDR3 region has 14 residues. Trimming took 1 base from V and 3 from J; bases not matched to a gene: 3. Written as DNA, the CDR3 is TGTGCCAGCTCACCACTAGGACTAGTCTACGAGCAGTACTTC. It encodes CASSPLGLVYEQYF.

The chain recombines TRBV27 with TRBJ2-3; 7 bases map to TRBD2. After removal of 4 bases from V and 1 base from J, the junction contained 5 bases not matched to a gene. CDR1 and CDR2 from the germline V gene are MNHEY and SMNVEV (reference sequence). The length of the CDR3 is 15 residues. CDR3 sequence: CASSWTSVGTDTQYF. The CDR3 DNA follows: TGTGCCAGCAGTTGGACTAGTGTGGGCACAGATACGCAGTATTTT.

The V gene is TRBV15, the J gene TRBJ2-4; TRBD2 is a possible D gene (6 bases). This CDR3 has 16 amino acids. The ends were cut back, 0 bases at V and 3 bases at J, with 12 bases in the middle. CDR1 LNHNV and CDR2 YYDKDF come from the germline V gene (reference sequence). CDR3 residues: CATSRDLLRGKNIQYF. CDR3 nucleotides: TGTGCCACCAGCAGAGACCTATTGCGGGGCAAAAACATTCAGTACTTC.